This T cell receptor beta chain originates from a study of early T cells in non-severe SARS-CoV-2 infection. Study-wide background: The sequenced material was bulk RNA from unsorted whole blood, and its chains were unpaired. General study points: Matching against VDJdb likely underestimated virus-specific expansions, favoring anti-spike CD8.

Notes on this clonotype: Its antigen is unidentified.

This CDR3 is built from 13 residues. CDR1 is MDHEN, CDR2 SYDVKM, per germline. V lost 3 bases and J lost 4, with 9 bases in between. Individual cDNA molecules carried attached unique molecular identifiers. TCRdb reprocessed the 5' RACE reads via MiXCR and lists one record per CDR3 protein. The sample has some 48,000 distinct CDR3 sequences; under 7.5% are singletons. Material: whole blood, obtained at baseline. This receptor was identified in an adult who was a healthcare worker with PCR-confirmed SARS-CoV-2 infection or an uninfected control (not recorded which). The chain uses TRBV28 and TRBJ1-1; D remains unclear. CDR3 loop: CASSFIRGTEAFF. The CDR3 DNA sequence: TGTGCCAGCAGTTTTATCCGAGGCACTGAAGCTTTCTTT.